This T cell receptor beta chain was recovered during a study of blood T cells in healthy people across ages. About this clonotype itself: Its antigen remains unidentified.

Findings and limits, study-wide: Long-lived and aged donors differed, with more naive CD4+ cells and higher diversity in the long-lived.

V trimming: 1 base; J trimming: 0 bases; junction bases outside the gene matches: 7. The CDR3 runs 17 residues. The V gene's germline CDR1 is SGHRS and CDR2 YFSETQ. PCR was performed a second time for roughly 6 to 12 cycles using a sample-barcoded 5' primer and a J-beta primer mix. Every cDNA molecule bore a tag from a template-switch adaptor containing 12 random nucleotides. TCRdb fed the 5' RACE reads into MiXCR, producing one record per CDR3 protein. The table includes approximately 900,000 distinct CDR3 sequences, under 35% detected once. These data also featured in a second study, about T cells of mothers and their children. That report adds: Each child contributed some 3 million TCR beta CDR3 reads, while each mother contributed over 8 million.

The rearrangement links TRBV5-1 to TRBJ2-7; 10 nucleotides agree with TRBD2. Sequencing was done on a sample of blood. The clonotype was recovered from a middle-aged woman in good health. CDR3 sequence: CASSLPPTSGFSYEQYF. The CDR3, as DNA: TGCGCCAGCAGCTTGCCACCGACTAGCGGGTTCTCCTACGAGCAGTACTTC.